The 6 T cell receptor beta chains in this list originate from one sample, sequenced in a study of control samples from healthy donors and cancer patients. Only in-frame clones appear in the TCRdb table, and some are missing; sequencing was by immunoSEQ multiplex PCR. The table lists 150,000 to 200,000 clones, more than 85% of them singletons. The sequenced material came from blood. All receptors come from a woman between 40 and 50 years old in good health.

The CDR3 DNA reads TGTGCCAGCAGCTGGGGGAGGGTTGAAGGCTACACCTTC. Protein: CASSWGRVEGYTF. This chain connects TRBV11-2 to TRBJ1-2; tentative D call: TRBD1 (5 bases). The CDR3 runs 13 residues. Trimming took 4 bases from V and 8 from J, leaving 14 bases between them. CDR1 SGHAT and CDR2 FQNNGV come from the germline V gene.

The V gene is TRBV29-1, the J gene TRBJ1-1; 7 bases align to TRBD1. Trimming at V came to 6 bases and at J to 9 bases, leaving 4 bases not matched to a gene. CDR3 length equals 10 residues. Germline CDR1 SQVTM, CDR2 ANQGSEA. The CDR3 nucleotides read TGCAGCGTCATGGGACAGAAAGCTTTCTTT. This gives the protein CSVMGQKAFF. Together with reference TRBV29-1 and TRBJ1-1, the CDR3 gives the full variable domain: SAVISQKPSRDICQRGTSLTIQCQVDSQVTMMFWYRQQPGQSLTLIATANQGSEATYESGFVIDKFPISRPNLTFSTLTVSNMSPEDSSIYLCSVMGQKAFFGQGTRLTVV.

The DNA of the CDR3 is TGTGCCAGCAGTTACTCGACCTCCGCTCGGGCTTTCTTT. It encodes CASSYSTSARAFF. The chain joins TRBV6-5 to TRBJ1-1; D is unclear. CDR3 length: 13 amino acids. CDR1 is MNHEY and CDR2 is SVGAGI in the germline V gene. The V end lost 0 bases, the J end lost 11 bases, and 13 bases lay between the germline ends.

The chain carries TRBV20-1 and TRBJ2-5, with D hard to call. Germline V lookup: CDR1 DFQATT, CDR2 SNEGSKA (reference sequence). CDR3 size: 10 residues. The V end lost 3 bases, the J end lost 5 bases, and 4 bases lay between the germline ends. The CDR3 protein is CSARRETQYF. In nucleotides, the CDR3 is TGCAGTGCTAGGCGGGAGACCCAGTACTTC.

The V and J genes are TRBV21-1 and TRBJ1-1; the table's D call, TRBD1, was not checked against the DNA. TRBV21-1 is flagged as a pseudogene. The length of the CDR3 is 14 residues. The CDR3 region is CASSIRGRPFAAFF. DNA for the CDR3: TGTGCCAGCAGCATCAGGGGGCGGCCCTTTGCTGCTTTCTTT.

This chain uses TRBV7-8 with TRBJ2-7; D might be TRBD1 (6 bases). Germline lookup yields CDR1 SGHVS and CDR2 FQNEAQ. With 5 bases removed from V and 2 bases from J, the gap between germline ends came to 25 bases. The CDR3 runs to 18 residues. The CDR3 is CASSPQIRGQTGAYEQYF. In DNA form, the CDR3 reads TGTGCCAGCAGCCCACAGATCAGGGGACAAACTGGGGCCTACGAGCAGTACTTC.